Sequencing of this T cell receptor beta chain was carried out in a study of blood T cell repertoires in COVID-19. As handled by the study authors: Amplification with reference gene primers provided the estimates of nucleated cell counts. Some clones are missing from TCRdb's copy, which holds only in-frame ones; the method was immunoSEQ multiplex PCR. That table furnishes V, J and clone size, whereas the DNA furnished D and trimming. The table has about 390,000 clones, around 87% seen once. The Seattle patients joined while their infection was active and were tracked longitudinally afterward. Sequencing was done on a sample of peripheral blood. This sequence was found in a woman aged 55-70 years with COVID-19, enrolled during active disease.

Here the CDR3 reads CASSSSSTGGRGYTF. CDR3 in DNA: TGTGCCAGCAGCTCATCGTCGACAGGGGGCAGGGGCTACACCTTC. The chain recombines TRBV5-6 with TRBJ1-2; 10 nucleotides agree with TRBD1. J was trimmed by 8 bases and V by 3 bases; bases with no gene match: 10. The germline gives CDR1 SGHDT, CDR2 YYEEEE. The CDR3 runs 15 residues.